Sequencing of this T cell receptor beta chain was carried out in a study of Ad26.COV2.S vaccination and SARS-CoV-2 variants. Germline V gene lookup returns CDR1 MDHEN and CDR2 SYDVKM. Trimming took 3 bases from V and 6 from J, leaving 20 bases between them. The CDR3 runs to 17 residues. Documented treatment: about 20 received Ad26.COV2.S at low or high dose, single or two shots; 5 received placebo; per-sample allocation not given. At day 63 after the first vaccine or placebo injection, samples were drawn. Based in Boston, the donor was an adult of 18-55 years. What was given as vaccine was an Ad26 vector encoding Wuhan-strain SARS-CoV-2 spike. Here immunoSEQ multiplex PCR was the method, and the copy in TCRdb shows in-frame clones only, minus some. Here the sample spans about 350,000 clones, around 83% being singletons.

This clonotype was sampled from a person aged 18-65 years who received the Ad26.COV2.S COVID-19 vaccine or a placebo. This specimen was peripheral blood, taken in a trial of Ad26.COV2.S vaccine versus placebo. The rearrangement uses TRBV28 and TRBJ2-2; D is unresolved. In nucleotides, the CDR3 is TGTGCCAGCAGTTTGAGGTCCGCGACCGGAGCCCCCGGGGAGCTGTTTTTT. Its translation is CASSLRSATGAPGELFF.